This T cell receptor (beta chain) comes out of a study of blood T cell repertoires in COVID-19. Germline CDR1 and CDR2: MGHRA and YSYEKL. Losses at the gene ends were 4 bases for V and 1 base for J; bases not matched to a gene: 12. The CDR3 contains 18 residues. Assay: immunoSEQ multiplex PCR; the TCRdb copy retains only in-frame clones and omits some. The table lists roughly 170,000 clones, over 65% of them singletons. The origin of this receptor is a woman aged 50 to 60 who had recovered from COVID-19. The sequenced sample consisted of PBMCs or T cells enriched from blood (not recorded which). The chain is built from TRBV4-1 and TRBJ2-3, with 9 nucleotides matching TRBD2. DNA for the CDR3: TGCGCCAGCAGCCTCCACGCCGGGCGGGGGGGAGGCACAGATACGCAGTATTTT. It encodes CASSLHAGRGGGTDTQYF.